This T cell receptor beta chain originates from a study of T cell repertoires in cytomegalovirus infection (dated by TCRdb to between 2017 and 2020). Regarding the research as a whole: Recently identified HLA-C-restricted CMV epitopes, whose presentation resists viral immunomodulation, were targeted by peptide stimulations together with well-studied HLA-B-restricted epitopes. Donor HLA type was relevant to the analysis, as public TCR beta signatures indicated carriage of CMV infection together with the matching HLA type. General study outcomes and caveats: The ex vivo response was dominated by HLA-C-restricted CMV-specific TCR beta clonotypes, which also provided the single most frequent clonotype in two of eight donors. In both this cohort and an independent roughly 350-donor cohort, the cumulative frequency of public TCR beta family members distinguished carriers of CMV infection plus the relevant HLA type.

This specimen's treatment or condition label, per the study, means: in vitro stimulation with specific CMV peptide epitopes to enrich CMV-specific T cells. Compared with germline, V lacks 2 bases and J lacks 7 bases; bases without a gene match: 7. From a lookup of the germline V gene (reference sequence), CDR1 and CDR2 are MNHEY and SMNVEV. Inclusive of the bounding cysteine and phenylalanine, the CDR3 is 15 residues long. The DNA shown is the 45-base CDR3, in frame from base 1. The sequencer listed for this sample is Illumina HiSeq 1500. TCRdb reanalyzed the raw reads on its own, using fastp at Q25 for trimming and MiXCR for clone calling, and kept in-frame beta chains. Identical CDR3 protein sequences are pooled into one entry, listed with their most common genes and DNA. Recorded for this sample are approximately 910,000 distinct CDR3 sequences; around 31% of them occurred a single time. Roughly an eighth of the sample rests with the top ten.

About this clonotype: The target of this receptor is not known. No base-level quality is on record; no much larger clone is a single base apart.

The sequences come from cultured CD8+ T cells from PBMCs, collected from culture after CMV antigen stimulation. This clonotype originated in a human donor in good health (CMV status not recorded). Some clones in this sample may be carry-over from other donors' samples. Recombination connected TRBV27 to TRBJ2-4; TRBD1 matches 8 bases in the middle. The CDR3 protein is CASSLGGQGGNIQYF. The nucleotides read TGTGCCAGCAGTTTAGGAGGACAGGGTGGGAACATTCAGTACTTC.